This TCR beta chain was found in a study of blood T cell repertoires in COVID-19. Study at large: From T cells, B-cell-depleted T cells, or PBMCs came the material, which was cDNA or gDNA.

In the source study's methods: For nucleated cells, counts were estimated from reference gene primer amplification. Sequencing was performed with immunoSEQ multiplex PCR; in TCRdb, only in-frame clones are kept and a portion is missing. V, J and clone size derive from that table, while D and trimming were established from the DNA sequence. The table records around 50,000 clones, 82% of them present only once. This CDR3 is built from 15 residues. The germline gives CDR1 LGHDT, CDR2 YNNKEL (reference sequence). Trimming left V 3 bases short and J 5 bases short, with 13 bases between. The V and J genes are TRBV3-1 (or the pseudogene TRBV3-2) and TRBJ1-4, with D unresolved. The source is a woman aged 55-70 years with acute or convalescent COVID-19. Sequencing was performed on peripheral blood. The CDR3 reads CASSHPSGSNEKLFF. CDR3 coding DNA: TGTGCCAGCAGCCATCCGTCGGGGTCGAATGAAAAACTGTTTTTT.